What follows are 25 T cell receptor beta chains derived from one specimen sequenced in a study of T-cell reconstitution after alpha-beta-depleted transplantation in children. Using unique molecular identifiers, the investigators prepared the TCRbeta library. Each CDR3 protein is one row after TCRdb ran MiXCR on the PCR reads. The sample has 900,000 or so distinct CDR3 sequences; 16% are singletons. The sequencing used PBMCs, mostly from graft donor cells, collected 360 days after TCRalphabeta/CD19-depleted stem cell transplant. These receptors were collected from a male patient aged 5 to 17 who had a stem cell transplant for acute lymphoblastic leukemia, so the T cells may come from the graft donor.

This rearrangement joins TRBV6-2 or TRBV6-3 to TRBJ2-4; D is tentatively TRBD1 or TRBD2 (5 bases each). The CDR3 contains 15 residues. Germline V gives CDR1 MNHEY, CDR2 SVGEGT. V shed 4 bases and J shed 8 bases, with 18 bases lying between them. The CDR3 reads CASSSIPGLRDIQYF. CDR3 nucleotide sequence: TGTGCCAGCAGTTCCATCCCCGGACTCAGGGACATTCAGTACTTC.

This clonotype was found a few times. In DNA form, the CDR3 reads TGCAGTGCTAGCAGGGAGTTGGCTAACTATGGCTACACCTTC. Protein sequence: CSASRELANYGYTF. The chain joins TRBV20-1 to TRBJ1-2, with D possibly matching TRBD1 (5 bases). V gave up 3 bases and J gave up 0 bases, with 11 bases separating them. The CDR3 is 14 amino acids. The V gene's germline CDR1 is DFQATT and CDR2 SNEGSKA (reference sequence).

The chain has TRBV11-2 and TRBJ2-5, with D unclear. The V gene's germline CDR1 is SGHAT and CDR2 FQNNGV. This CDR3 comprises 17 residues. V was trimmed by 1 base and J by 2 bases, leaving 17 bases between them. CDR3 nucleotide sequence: TGTGCCAGCAGCTTAGTAGAAGGGATAGTTGGTCAAGAGACCCAGTACTTC. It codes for CASSLVEGIVGQETQYF.

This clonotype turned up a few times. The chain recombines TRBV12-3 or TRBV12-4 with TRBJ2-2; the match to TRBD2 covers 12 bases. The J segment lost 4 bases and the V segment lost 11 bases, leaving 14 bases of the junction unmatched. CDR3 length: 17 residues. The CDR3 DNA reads TGTGCCCTACTAGGTAGACTAGCGGGAGTGGGCACCGGGGAGCTGTTTTTT. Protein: CALLGRLAGVGTGELFF.

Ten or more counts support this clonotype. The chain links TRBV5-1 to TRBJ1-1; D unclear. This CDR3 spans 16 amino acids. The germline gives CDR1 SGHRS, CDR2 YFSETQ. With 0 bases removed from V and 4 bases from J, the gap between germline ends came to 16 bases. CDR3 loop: CASSLAGGESLTEAFF. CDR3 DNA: TGCGCCAGCAGCTTGGCCGGAGGAGAATCACTCACTGAAGCTTTCTTT.

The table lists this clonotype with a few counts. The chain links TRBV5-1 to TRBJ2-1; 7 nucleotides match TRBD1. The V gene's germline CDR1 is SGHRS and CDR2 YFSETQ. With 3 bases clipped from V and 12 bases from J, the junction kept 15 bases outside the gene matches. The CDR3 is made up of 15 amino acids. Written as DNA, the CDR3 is TGCGCCAGCAGCTCGACAGGGATTAACAATGAGGGGCAGTTCTTC. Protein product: CASSSTGINNEGQFF.

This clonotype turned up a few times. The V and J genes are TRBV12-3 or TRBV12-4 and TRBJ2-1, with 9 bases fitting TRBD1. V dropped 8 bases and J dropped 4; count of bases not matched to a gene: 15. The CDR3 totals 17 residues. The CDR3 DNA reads TGTGCCAGCGGCAACAGGGGGCGTCGGCTCCGGTACAATGAGCAGTTCTTC. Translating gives CASGNRGRRLRYNEQFF.

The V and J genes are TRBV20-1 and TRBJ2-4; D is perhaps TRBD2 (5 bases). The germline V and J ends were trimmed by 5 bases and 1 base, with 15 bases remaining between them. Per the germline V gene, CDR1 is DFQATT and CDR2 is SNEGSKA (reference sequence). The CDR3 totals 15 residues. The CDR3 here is CSALSSGLAKNIQYF. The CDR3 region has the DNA TGCAGTGCTTTGTCTTCCGGACTGGCCAAAAACATTCAGTACTTC.

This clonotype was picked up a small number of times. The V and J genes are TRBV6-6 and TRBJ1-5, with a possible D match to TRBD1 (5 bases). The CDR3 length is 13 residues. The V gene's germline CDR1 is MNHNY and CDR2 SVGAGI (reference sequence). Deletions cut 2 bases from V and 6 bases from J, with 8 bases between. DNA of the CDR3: TGTGCCAGCAGTTACGATGGGGGTCAGCCCCAGCATTTT. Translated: CASSYDGGQPQHF.

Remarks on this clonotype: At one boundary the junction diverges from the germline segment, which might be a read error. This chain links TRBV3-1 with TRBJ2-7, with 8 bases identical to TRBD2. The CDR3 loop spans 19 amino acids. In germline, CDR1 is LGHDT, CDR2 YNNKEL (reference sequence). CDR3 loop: CTSCSVLRAGRAPGREQYF. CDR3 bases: TGTACCAGCTGTTCCGTACTACGGGCCGGGAGGGCCCCGGGTCGCGAGCAGTACTTC.

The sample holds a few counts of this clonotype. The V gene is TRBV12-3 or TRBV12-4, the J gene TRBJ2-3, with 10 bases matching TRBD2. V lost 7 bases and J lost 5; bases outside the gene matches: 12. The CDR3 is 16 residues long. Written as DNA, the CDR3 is TGTGCCAGCACCCCGCGGCTAGCGGGAGCTATAGATACGCAGTATTTT. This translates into CASTPRLAGAIDTQYF.

CDR3 residues: CSAREGGGADYEQYF. The CDR3 DNA sequence: TGCAGTGCTAGAGAGGGGGGAGGAGCGGACTACGAGCAGTACTTC. The genes are TRBV20-1 and TRBJ2-7; weak D call: TRBD2 (6 bases). Germline V gives CDR1 DFQATT, CDR2 SNEGSKA (reference sequence). The CDR3 extends over 15 amino acids. Trimming removed 0 bases at V and 3 bases at J, with 15 bases between.

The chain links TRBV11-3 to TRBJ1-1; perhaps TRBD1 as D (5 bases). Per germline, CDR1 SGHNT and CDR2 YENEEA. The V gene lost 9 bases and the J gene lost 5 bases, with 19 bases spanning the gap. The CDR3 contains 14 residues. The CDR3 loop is CARGVEPLRTEAFF. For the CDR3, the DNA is TGTGCCAGGGGGGTAGAACCTTTGCGAACTGAAGCTTTCTTT. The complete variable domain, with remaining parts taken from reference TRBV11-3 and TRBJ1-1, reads EAGVVQSPRYKIIEKKQPVAFWCNPISGHNTLYWYLQNLGQGPELLIRYENEEAVDDSQLPKDRFSAERLKGVDSTLKIQPAELGDSAVYLCARGVEPLRTEAFFGQGTRLTVV.

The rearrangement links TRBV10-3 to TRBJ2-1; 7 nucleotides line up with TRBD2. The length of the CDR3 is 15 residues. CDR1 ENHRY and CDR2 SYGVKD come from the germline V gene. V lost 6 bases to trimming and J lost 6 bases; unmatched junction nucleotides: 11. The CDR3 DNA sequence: TGTGCCATCAGGAAGCGGGATTTCCTATCCAATGAGCAGTTCTTC. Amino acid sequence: CAIRKRDFLSNEQFF.

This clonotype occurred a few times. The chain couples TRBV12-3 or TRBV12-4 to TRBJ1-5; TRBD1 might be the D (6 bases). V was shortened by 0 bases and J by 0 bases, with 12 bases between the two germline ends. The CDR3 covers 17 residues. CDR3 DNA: TGTGCCAGCAGTTTAGCGCAGGGGTCTTATAGCAATCAGCCCCAGCATTTT. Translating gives CASSLAQGSYSNQPQHF.

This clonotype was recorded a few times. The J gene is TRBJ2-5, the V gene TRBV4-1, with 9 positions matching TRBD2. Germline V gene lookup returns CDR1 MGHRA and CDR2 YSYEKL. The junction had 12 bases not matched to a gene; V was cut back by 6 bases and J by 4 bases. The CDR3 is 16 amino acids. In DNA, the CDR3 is TGCGCCAGCAGTATGGGAACTGCGCGGGGGGGAGAGACCCAGTACTTC. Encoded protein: CASSMGTARGGETQYF.

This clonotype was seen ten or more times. CDR3 DNA: TGTGCCAGCAGCCTCCTAGCGGGAAAAGGCTACAATGAGCAGTTCTTC. Translation gives CASSLLAGKGYNEQFF. The V and J genes are TRBV12-3 or TRBV12-4 and TRBJ2-1; 9 bases line up with TRBD2. CDR3 length: 16 residues. V was pared by 6 bases and J by 3 bases, with 9 bases of the junction left unmatched.

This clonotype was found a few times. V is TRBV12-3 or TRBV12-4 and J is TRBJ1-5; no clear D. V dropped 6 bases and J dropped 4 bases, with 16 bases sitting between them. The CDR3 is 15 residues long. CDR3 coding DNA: TGTGCCAGCAGCAGACGGCTGACTCAAAATCAGCCCCAGCATTTT. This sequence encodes CASSRRLTQNQPQHF.

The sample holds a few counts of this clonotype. Here the CDR3 reads CATRALAGVAMRHEQFF. The DNA of the CDR3 is TGTGCCACCCGAGCACTAGCGGGAGTTGCTATGCGACATGAGCAGTTCTTC. The chain combines TRBV10-3 with TRBJ2-1; 11 bases match TRBD2. Trimming cost V 10 bases and J 8 bases; bases outside gene matches: 19. The germline gives CDR1 ENHRY, CDR2 SYGVKD. The CDR3 spans 17 residues.

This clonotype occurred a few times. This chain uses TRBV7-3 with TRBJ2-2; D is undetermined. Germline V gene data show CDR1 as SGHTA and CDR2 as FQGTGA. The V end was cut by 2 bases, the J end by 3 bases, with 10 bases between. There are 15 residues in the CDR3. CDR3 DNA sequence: TGTGCCAGCAGCTTAGATGGCTTTTACACCGGGGAGCTGTTTTTT. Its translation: CASSLDGFYTGELFF.

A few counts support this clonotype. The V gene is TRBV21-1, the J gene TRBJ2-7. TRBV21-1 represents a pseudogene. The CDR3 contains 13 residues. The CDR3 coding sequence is TGTGCCAGCAGCAAGATGCAGGCCTACGAGCAGTACTTC. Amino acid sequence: CASSKMQAYEQYF.

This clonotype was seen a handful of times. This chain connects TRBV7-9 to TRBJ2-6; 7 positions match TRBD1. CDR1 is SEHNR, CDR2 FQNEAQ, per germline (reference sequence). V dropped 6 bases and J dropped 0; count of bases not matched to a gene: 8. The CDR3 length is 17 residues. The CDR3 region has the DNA TGTGCCAGCAGAGGGGGCAGGGGACCCTCTGGGGCCAACGTCCTGACTTTC. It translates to CASRGGRGPSGANVLTF.

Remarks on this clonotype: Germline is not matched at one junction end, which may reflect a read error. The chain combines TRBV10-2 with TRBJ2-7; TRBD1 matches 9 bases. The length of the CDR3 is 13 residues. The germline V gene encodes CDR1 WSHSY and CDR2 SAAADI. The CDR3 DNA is TGTGCCAGCAGCACAGGGGGCCCCAACGAGCAGTACTTC. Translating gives CASSTGGPNEQYF.

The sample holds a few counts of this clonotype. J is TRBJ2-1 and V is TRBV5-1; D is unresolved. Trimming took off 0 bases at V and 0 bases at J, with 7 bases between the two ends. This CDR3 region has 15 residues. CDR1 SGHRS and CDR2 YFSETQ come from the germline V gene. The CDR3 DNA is TGCGCCAGCAGCTTGGCACCAATCTCCTACAATGAGCAGTTCTTC. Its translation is CASSLAPISYNEQFF.

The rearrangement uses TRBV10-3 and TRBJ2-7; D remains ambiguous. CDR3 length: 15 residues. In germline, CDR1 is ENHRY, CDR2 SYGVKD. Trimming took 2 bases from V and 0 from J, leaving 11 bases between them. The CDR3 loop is CAISEVLGSSYEQYF. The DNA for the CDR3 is TGTGCCATCAGTGAGGTTCTTGGAAGCTCCTACGAGCAGTACTTC.